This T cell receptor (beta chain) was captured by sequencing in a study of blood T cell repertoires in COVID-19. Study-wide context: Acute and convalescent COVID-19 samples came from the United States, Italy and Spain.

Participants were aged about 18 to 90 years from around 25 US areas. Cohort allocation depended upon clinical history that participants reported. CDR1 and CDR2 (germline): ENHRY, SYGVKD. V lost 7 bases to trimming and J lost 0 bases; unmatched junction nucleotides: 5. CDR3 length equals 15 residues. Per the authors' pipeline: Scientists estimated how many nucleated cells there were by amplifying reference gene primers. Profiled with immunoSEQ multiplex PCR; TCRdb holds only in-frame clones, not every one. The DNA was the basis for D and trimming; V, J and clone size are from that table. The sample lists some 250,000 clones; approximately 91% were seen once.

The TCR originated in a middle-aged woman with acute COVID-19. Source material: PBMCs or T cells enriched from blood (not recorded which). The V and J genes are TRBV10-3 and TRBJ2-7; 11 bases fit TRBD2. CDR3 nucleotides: TGTGCCATCAAGGGACTAGCGGACAGCTCCTACGAGCAGTACTTC. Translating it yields CAIKGLADSSYEQYF.